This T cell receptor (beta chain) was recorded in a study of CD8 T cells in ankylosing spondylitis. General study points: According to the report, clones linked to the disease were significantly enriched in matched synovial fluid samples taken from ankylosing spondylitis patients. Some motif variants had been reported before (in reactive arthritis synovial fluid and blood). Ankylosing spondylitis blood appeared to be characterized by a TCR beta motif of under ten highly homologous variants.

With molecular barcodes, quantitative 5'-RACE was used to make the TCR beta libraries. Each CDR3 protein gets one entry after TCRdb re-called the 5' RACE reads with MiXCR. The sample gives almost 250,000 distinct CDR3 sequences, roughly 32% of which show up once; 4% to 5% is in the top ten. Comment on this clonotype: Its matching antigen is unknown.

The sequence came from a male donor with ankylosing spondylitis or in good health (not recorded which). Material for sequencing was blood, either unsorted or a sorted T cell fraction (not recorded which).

The DNA of the CDR3 is TGCAGTGCTTTACACAGCGGAGATGAGCAGTTCTTC. Its protein product is CSALHSGDEQFF. The V and J genes are TRBV20-1 and TRBJ2-1; tentatively, D is TRBD2 (5 bases). V shed 5 bases and J shed 8 bases, with 13 bases lying between them. The CDR3 contains 12 residues. CDR1 is DFQATT, CDR2 SNEGSKA, per germline (reference sequence).